What follows is one T cell receptor (beta chain) and its context. The antigen is undetermined. Using RNA template, CDR3s of TCR alpha and beta were amplified with iRepertoire arm-PCR. Via MiXCR, TCRdb re-called the multiplex PCR reads, giving one row per CDR3 protein. The sample has 150,000 or so distinct CDR3 sequences, 35% to 50% seen once. This sample stems from a study of glioma-infiltrating T cells. Study-wide results and limits: Above-expected tissue-blood divergence occurred in all gliomas, most in low-grade ones.

The TCR was taken from a human donor with low-grade glioma or glioblastoma, undergoing nonglioma brain surgery, or in good health (not recorded which). Input material: glioma tissue, nonneoplastic brain tissue, or PBMCs (not recorded which).

This chain's CDR3 is CAISDLYRIEAFF. The DNA of the CDR3 is TGTGCCATCAGTGACCTCTACAGGATTGAAGCTTTCTTT. The V gene is TRBV10-3, the J gene TRBJ1-1; maybe TRBD1 (5 bases). The length of the CDR3 is 13 residues. Per the germline V gene, CDR1 is ENHRY and CDR2 is SYGVKD. Deletions cut 3 bases from V and 7 bases from J, with 12 bases between.